This T cell receptor beta chain was documented in a study of CD8 T cells in Susac syndrome (dated by TCRdb to the late 2010s). For context, the study as a whole: The study used repertoire sequencing to test whether antigen drove CD8+ T cell activation and differentiation in Susac syndrome. General conclusions and limits of the study: The study acknowledged that relatively few individuals were included in the TCR sequencing and HLA analysis.

RNA was extracted using the RNeasy kit, and roughly 0.5 to 1 microgram was reverse transcribed with random hexamers. The immunoSEQ multiplex PCR assay, which covers 54 Vbeta and 13 Jbeta segments, was used to amplify TCR beta CDR3 regions. To correct PCR amplification bias, a synthetic template baseline was used for both primer optimization and computational correction. Turning to the authors' computational methods: Only productive sequences were kept, with reads annotated to V, D and J genes according to IMGT and analyzed in immunoSEQ Analyzer. Clonality was calculated as one minus the Shannon entropy normalized by log2 of the number of productive unique sequences. For each patient and control, public and private clones were evaluated within the 100 most prevalent clones. A clone was defined as Susac-specific if it was absent from the healthy and MS cohorts, from roughly 1,000 published viral clones and from other ImmuneACCESS disease sequences. Starting from the raw public reads, TCRdb applied fastp trimming at Q25, assembled clones with MiXCR and retained in-frame beta chains. Each CDR3 protein gets just one entry, which takes the most common genes and DNA from the rows behind it. TCRdb, not the original authors, processed these V and J calls. This sample gives a few hundred thousand distinct CDR3 sequences in total; around 93% of them show up just once. Approximately 0.07% of the sample lies in the top ten.

Peripheral blood CD8+ and CD4+ T cells from healthy donors, Susac syndrome patients and multiple sclerosis patients were profiled using high-throughput TCR beta sequencing. The multiple sclerosis controls were treatment-naive patients who had stable or active relapsing-remitting disease and met the revised McDonald criteria. Bulk CD8+ and CD4+ T cells were purified by magnetic negative isolation, whereas CD8+ TEMRA cells were enriched by FACS. Blood was collected in EDTA tubes and processed within 24 hours, with PBMCs isolated through density gradient centrifugation. PBMCs destined for TCR sequencing were cryopreserved in liquid nitrogen and later thawed in a 37 °C water bath. Purity of sorted or isolated CD4+, CD8+ and CD8+ TEMRA cells was at least 90%. The germline V gene (reference sequence) provides CDR1 GTSNPN and CDR2 SVGIG. The CDR3 covers 13 residues, taking in both the cysteine and the phenylalanine. This entry keeps only the CDR3 DNA: 39 bases, framed from base 1. V sheds 2 bases and J sheds 1 base, leaving 8 bases between their ends.

Concerning this clonotype: What antigen it recognizes has not been identified. The record has no base qualities; no much larger clone is one base away.

This receptor was obtained from a human donor with multiple sclerosis. The material sequenced was CD4+ T cells from PBMCs. The V gene is TRBV30 and the J gene is TRBJ1-1, with the D segment identity uncertain. The CDR3 here reads CAWSNRGNTEAFF. The DNA is as follows: TGTGCCTGGAGTAATCGGGGGAACACTGAAGCTTTCTTT. The reference TRBV30 and TRBJ1-1 proteins fill in what lies around the CDR3, so the full variable domain reads SQTIHQWPATLVQPVGSPLSLECTVEGTSNPNLYWYRQAAGRGLQLLFYSVGIGQISSEVPQNLSASRPQDRQFILSSKKLLLSDSGFYLCAWSNRGNTEAFFGQGTRLTVV.